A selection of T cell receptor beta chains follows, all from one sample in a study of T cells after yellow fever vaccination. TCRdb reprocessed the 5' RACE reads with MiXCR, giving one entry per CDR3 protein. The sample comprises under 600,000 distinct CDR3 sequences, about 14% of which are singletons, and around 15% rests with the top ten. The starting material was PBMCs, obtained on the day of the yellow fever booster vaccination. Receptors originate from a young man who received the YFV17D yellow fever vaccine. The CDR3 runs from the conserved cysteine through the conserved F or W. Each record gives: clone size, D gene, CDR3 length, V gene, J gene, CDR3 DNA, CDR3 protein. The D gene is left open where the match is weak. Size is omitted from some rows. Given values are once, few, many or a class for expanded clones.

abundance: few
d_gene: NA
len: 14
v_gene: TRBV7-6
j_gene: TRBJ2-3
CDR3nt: TGTGCCAGCAGCTTAGCGCGGGGCACAGATACGCAGTATTTT
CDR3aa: CASSLARGTDTQYF

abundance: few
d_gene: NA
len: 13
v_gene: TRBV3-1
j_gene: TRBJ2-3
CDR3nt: TGTGCCAGCAGCCGTTCGGACACAGATACGCAGTATTTT
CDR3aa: CASSRSDTDTQYF

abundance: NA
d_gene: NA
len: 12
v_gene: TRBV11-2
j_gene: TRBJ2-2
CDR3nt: TGTGCCAGCAGCTTCACGCCCGGGGAGCTGTTTTTT
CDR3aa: CASSFTPGELFF

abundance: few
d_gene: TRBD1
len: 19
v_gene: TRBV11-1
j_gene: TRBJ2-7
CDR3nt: TGTGCCAGCAGCTTAAGCCCAACTCCGGGACAGGGTCCCACCTACGAGCAGTACTTC
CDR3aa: CASSLSPTPGQGPTYEQYF

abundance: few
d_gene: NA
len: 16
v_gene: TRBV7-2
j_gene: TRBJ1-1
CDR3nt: TGTGCCAGCAGCTTAGCGGGTGGTCCGCTGAACACTGAAGCTTTCTTT
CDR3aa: CASSLAGGPLNTEAFF

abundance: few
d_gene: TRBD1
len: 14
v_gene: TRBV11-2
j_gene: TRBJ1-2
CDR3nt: TGTGCCAGCAGCCTCCAGACAGGGCCCTATGGCTACACCTTC
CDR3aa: CASSLQTGPYGYTF

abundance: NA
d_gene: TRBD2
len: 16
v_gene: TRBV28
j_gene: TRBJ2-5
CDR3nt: TGTGCCAGCAGTCTTGGGACTAGCGGGAGTCTAGAGACCCAGTACTTC
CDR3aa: CASSLGTSGSLETQYF

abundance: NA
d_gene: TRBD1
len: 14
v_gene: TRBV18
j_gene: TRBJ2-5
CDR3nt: TGTGCCAGCTCAACGGGACAGCCCCAAGAGACCCAGTACTTC
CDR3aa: CASSTGQPQETQYF

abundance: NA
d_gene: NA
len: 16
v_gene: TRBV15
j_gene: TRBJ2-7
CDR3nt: TGTGCCACCAGCAGAAATCCAGGGGAGGGTGGGAACGAGCAGTACTTC
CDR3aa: CATSRNPGEGGNEQYF

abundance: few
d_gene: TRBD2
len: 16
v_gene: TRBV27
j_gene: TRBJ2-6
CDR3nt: TGTGCCAGCCGCCCCTCGGGGGGCTCTGGGGCCAACGTCCTGACTTTC
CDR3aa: CASRPSGGSGANVLTF

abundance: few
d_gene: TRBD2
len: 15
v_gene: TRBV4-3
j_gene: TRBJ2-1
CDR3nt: TGCGCCAGCAGCCAAGGGACTAGCGGGAGGCTTGAGCAGTTCTTC
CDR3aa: CASSQGTSGRLEQFF

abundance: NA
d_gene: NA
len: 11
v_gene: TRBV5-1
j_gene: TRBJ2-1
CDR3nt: TGCGCCAGCACTCTAAACAATGAGCAGTTCTTC
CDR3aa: CASTLNNEQFF

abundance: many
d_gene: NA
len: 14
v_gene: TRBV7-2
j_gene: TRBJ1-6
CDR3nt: TGTGCCAGCAGCCCTAGGGGGGATGGGTCACCCCTCCACTTT
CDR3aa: CASSPRGDGSPLHF

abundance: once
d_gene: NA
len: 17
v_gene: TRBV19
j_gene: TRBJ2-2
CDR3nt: TGTGCCAGTAGTACCGGACGGGGGCGGGTAGGCACCGGGGAGCTGTTTTTT
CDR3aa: CASSTGRGRVGTGELFF

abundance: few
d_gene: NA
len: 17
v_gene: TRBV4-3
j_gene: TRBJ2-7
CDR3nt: TGCGCCAGCAGCCAAGAACTCCGGGACCGATACTCCTACGAGCAGTACTTC
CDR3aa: CASSQELRDRYSYEQYF

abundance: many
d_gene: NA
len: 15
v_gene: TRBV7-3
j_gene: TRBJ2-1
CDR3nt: TGTGCCAGCAGCTTAACAAGGGGGGACCCCAATGAGCAGTTCTTC
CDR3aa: CASSLTRGDPNEQFF

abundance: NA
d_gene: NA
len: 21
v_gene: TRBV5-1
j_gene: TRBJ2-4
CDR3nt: TGCGCCAGCAGCTTATTAGGCGGATCCGGTGCTGGGACATGGGGGAAAAACATTCAGTACTTC
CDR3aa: CASSLLGGSGAGTWGKNIQYF

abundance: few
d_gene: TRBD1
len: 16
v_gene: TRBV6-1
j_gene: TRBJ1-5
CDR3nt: TGTGCCAGCAGTGCTACAGGGGTGATAAGCAATCAGCCCCAGCATTTT
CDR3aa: CASSATGVISNQPQHF

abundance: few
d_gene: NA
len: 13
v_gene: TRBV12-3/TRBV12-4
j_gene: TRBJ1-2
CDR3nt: TGTGCCAGCAGTTTAGTTGGGACCCATGGCTACACCTTC
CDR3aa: CASSLVGTHGYTF

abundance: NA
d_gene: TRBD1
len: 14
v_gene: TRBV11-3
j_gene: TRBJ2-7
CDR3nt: TGTGCCAGCAGCCCACTGAGGAGGACAGGAGAGCAGTACTTC
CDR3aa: CASSPLRRTGEQYF

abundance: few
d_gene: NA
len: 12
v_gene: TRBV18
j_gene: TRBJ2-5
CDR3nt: TGTGCCAGCTCACCACCGTTGGAGACCCAGTACTTC
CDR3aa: CASSPPLETQYF

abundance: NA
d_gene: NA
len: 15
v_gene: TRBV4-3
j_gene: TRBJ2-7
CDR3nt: TGCGCCAGCAGCCAAGGGGAAGGACTGAACTACGAGCAGTACTTC
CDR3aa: CASSQGEGLNYEQYF

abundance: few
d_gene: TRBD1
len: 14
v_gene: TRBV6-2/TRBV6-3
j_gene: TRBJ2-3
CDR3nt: TGTGCCAGCAGCGTACAGGGGGAAGGAGATACGCAGTATTTT
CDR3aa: CASSVQGEGDTQYF

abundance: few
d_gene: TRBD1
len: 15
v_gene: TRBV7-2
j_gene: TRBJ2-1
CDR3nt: TGTGCCAGCAGTTATCGGGACAGGGACTACAATGAGCAGTTCTTC
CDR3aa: CASSYRDRDYNEQFF

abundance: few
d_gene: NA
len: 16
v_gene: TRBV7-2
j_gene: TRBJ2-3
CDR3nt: TGTGCCAGCAGTAGTCAGGGCCCACTTAGCACAGATACGCAGTATTTT
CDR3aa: CASSSQGPLSTDTQYF

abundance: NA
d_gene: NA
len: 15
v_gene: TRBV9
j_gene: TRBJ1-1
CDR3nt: TGTGCCAGCAGCGCCAACCGGGACACAGACACTGAAGCTTTCTTT
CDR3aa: CASSANRDTDTEAFF

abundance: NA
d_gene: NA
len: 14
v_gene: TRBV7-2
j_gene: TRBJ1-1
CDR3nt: TGTGCCAGCAGCTTAGACGGACTACTCACTGAAGCTTTCTTT
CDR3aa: CASSLDGLLTEAFF

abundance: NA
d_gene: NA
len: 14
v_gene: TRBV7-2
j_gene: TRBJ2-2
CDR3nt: TGTGCCAGCAGCCTTGGACGGACTTCCGGGGAGCTGTTTTTT
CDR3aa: CASSLGRTSGELFF

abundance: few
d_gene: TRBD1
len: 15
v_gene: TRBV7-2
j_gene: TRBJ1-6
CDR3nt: TGTGCCAGCAGCTTGGGGGACAGAGATAATTCACCCCTCCACTTT
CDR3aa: CASSLGDRDNSPLHF

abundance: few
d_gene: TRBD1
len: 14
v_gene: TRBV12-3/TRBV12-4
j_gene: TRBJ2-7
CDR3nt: TGTGCCAGCAAGTCCAGGACAGGGAATAGCGAGCAGTACTTC
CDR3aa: CASKSRTGNSEQYF

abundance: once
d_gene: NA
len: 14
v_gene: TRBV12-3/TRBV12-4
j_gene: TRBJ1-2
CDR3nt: TGTGCCAGCAGTCCCACCGCAAGTAACTATGGCTACACCTTC
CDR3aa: CASSPTASNYGYTF

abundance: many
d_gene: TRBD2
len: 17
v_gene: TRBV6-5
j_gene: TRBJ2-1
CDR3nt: TGTGCCAGCAGTTACCGGACTACTAGCGAAACCTACAATGAGCAGTTCTTC
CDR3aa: CASSYRTTSETYNEQFF

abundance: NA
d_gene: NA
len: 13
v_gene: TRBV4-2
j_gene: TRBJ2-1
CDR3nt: TGTGCCAGCAGCCAAGCTGAAGGGAATGAGCAGTTCTTC
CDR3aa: CASSQAEGNEQFF

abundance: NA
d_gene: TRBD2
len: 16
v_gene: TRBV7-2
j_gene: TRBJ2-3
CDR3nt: TGTGCCAGCAGCTTACTACCAGCGGGAGGTACAGATACGCAGTATTTT
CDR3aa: CASSLLPAGGTDTQYF

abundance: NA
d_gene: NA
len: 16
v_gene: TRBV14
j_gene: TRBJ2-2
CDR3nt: TGTGCCAGCAGCCACCCCGGACAGACCCCCACCGGGGAGCTGTTTTTT
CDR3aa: CASSHPGQTPTGELFF

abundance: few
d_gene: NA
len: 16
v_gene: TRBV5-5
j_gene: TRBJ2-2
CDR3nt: TGTGCCAGCAGCTTCTTAGAGGGCGCGAACACCGGGGAGCTGTTTTTT
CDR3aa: CASSFLEGANTGELFF

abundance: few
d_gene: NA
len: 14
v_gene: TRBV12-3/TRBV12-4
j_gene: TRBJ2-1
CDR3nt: TGTGCCAGCAGTTTCGGGCTAGCGAGCGATGAGCAGTTCTTC
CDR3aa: CASSFGLASDEQFF

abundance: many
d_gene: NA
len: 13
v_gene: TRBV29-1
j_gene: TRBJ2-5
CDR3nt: TGCAGCGTTGAACGGGGGGCCTGGGAGACCCAGTACTTC
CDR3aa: CSVERGAWETQYF

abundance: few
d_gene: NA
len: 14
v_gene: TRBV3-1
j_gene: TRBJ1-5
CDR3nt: TGTGCCAGCAGCCTGCAGGGTTTCAATCAGCCCCAGCATTTT
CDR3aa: CASSLQGFNQPQHF

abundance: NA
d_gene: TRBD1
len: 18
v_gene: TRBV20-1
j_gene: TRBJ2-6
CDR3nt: TGCAGTGCTAGAAACCCCAGGGGGACCATCTCTGGGGCCAACGTCCTGACTTTC
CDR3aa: CSARNPRGTISGANVLTF

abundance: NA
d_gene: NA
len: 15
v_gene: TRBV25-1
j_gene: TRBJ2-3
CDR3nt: TGTGCCAGCAGTGAAGGGGAGGACCCCACAGATACGCAGTATTTT
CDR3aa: CASSEGEDPTDTQYF

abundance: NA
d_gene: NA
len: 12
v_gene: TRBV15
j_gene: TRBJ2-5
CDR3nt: TGTGCCACCAGCAGAGTTGCTGGGACCCAGTACTTC
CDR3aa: CATSRVAGTQYF

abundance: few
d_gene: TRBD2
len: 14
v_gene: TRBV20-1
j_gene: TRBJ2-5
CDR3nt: TGCAGTGTGGGTCCGGGACTAGGGGCGAAGACCCAGTACTTC
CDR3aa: CSVGPGLGAKTQYF

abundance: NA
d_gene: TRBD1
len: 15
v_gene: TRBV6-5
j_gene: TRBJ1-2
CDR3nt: TGTGCCAGCAGTTACTCAGCGGGGACAGCCAATGGCTACACCTTC
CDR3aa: CASSYSAGTANGYTF

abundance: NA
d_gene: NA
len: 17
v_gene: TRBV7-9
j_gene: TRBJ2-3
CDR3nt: TGTGCCAGCAGCCCCCCCTATTGGGCGTATAGCACAGATACGCAGTATTTT
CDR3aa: CASSPPYWAYSTDTQYF

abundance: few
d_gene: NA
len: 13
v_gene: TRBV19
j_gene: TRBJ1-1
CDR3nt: TGTGCCAGTACCCAACATATGAACACTGAAGCTTTCTTT
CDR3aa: CASTQHMNTEAFF

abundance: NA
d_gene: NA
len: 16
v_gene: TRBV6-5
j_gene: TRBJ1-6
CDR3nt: TGTGCCAGCAGTTACTTGTCCAGCTCCTATAATTCACCCCTCCACTTT
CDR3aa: CASSYLSSSYNSPLHF

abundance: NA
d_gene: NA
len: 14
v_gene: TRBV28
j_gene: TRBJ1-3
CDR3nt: TGTGCCGCAGCCGCCCGTCCTACTGGAAACACCATATATTTT
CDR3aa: CAAAARPTGNTIYF

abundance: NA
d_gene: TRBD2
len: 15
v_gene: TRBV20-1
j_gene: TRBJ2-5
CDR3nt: TGCAGTGCTAGTCTAGCGGGAGGGGATTGGGTGAACCAGTACTTC
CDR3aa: CSASLAGGDWVNQYF

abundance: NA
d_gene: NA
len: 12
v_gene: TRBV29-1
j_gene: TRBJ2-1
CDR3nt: TGCAGCGTTGTAGGGAACGGCAATGAGCAGTTCTTC
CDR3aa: CSVVGNGNEQFF

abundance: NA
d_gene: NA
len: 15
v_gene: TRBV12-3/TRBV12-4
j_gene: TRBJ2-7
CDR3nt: TGTGCCAGCAGTATTTCATCGGGTTTACCCTACGAGCAGTACTTC
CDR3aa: CASSISSGLPYEQYF

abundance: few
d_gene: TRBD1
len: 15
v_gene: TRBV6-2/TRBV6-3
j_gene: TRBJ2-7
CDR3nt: TGTGCCAGCAGACCACCGGGACAGATTCCCTACGAGCAGTACTTC
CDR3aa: CASRPPGQIPYEQYF

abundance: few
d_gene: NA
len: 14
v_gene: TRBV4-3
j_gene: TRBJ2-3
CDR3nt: TGCGCCAGCAGCCAGGGGCCGGGGGCAGATACGCAGTATTTT
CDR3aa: CASSQGPGADTQYF

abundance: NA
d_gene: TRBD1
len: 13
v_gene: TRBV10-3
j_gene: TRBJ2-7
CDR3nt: TGTGCCATCAGTTACGACAGGGGAGGCGAGCAGTACTTC
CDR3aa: CAISYDRGGEQYF

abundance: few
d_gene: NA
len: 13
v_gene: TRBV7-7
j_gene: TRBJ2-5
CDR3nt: TGTGCTAGCAGCTTTGGACAGCTAGAGACCCAGTACTTC
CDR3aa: CASSFGQLETQYF

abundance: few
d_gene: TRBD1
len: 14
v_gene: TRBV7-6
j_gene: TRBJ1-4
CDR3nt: TGTGCCAGCAGCGGGACAGTAGGAAATGAAAAACTGTTTTTT
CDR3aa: CASSGTVGNEKLFF

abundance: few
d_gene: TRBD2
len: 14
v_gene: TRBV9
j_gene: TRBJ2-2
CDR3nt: TGTGCCAGCAGCCCCGGACTAGCCCCCGGGGAGCTGTTTTTT
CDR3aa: CASSPGLAPGELFF

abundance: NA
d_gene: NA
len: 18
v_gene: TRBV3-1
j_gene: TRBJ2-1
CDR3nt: TGTGCCAGCAGCCCCCGGGTCGACCGTGTGCTTTCCTACAATGAGCAGTTCTTC
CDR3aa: CASSPRVDRVLSYNEQFF

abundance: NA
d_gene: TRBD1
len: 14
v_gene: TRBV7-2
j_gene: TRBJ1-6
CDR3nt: TGTGCCAGCAGCTTGGGACAGATTGGGTCACCCCTCCACTTT
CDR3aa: CASSLGQIGSPLHF